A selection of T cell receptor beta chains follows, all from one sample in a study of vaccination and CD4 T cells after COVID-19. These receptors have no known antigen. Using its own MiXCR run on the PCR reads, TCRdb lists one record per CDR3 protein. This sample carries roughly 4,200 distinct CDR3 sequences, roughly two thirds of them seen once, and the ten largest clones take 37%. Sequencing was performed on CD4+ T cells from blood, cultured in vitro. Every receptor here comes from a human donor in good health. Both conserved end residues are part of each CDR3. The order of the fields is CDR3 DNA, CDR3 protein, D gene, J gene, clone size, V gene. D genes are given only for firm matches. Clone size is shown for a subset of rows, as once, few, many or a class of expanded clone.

CDR3 DNA: TGCAGTGCTAGATCGAACACTGAAGCTTTCTTT; CDR3 protein: CSARSNTEAFF; D gene: .; J gene: TRBJ1-1; clone size: .; V gene: TRBV20-1
CDR3 DNA: TGTGCCAGCAGCCTACGACTAAATGTCCCGTTCTTC; CDR3 protein: CASSLRLNVPFF; D gene: .; J gene: TRBJ2-1; clone size: .; V gene: TRBV6-1
CDR3 DNA: TGTGCCAGCAGCTTAGCGGGACAGGGGGATGGGCCCCAGCATTTT; CDR3 protein: CASSLAGQGDGPQHF; D gene: TRBD1; J gene: TRBJ1-5; clone size: .; V gene: TRBV7-9
CDR3 DNA: TGTGCCACCCTGTATCTCGGGGGCTACACCTTC; CDR3 protein: CATLYLGGYTF; D gene: .; J gene: TRBJ1-2; clone size: .; V gene: TRBV7-2
CDR3 DNA: TGCAGTGCTCCTGACAAGATTAGTTCCGGGGAGCTGTTTTTT; CDR3 protein: CSAPDKISSGELFF; D gene: .; J gene: TRBJ2-2; clone size: .; V gene: TRBV20-1
CDR3 DNA: TGTGCCAGCAGTTGGGGCGGGGGAAACACCGGGGAGCTGTTTTTT; CDR3 protein: CASSWGGGNTGELFF; D gene: TRBD2; J gene: TRBJ2-2; clone size: .; V gene: TRBV6-5
CDR3 DNA: TGCGCCAGCAGGCAGAGTGCAGGGAATAATTCACCCCTCCACTTT; CDR3 protein: CASRQSAGNNSPLHF; D gene: .; J gene: TRBJ1-6; clone size: .; V gene: TRBV5-1
CDR3 DNA: TGTGCCAGCAGTCCCCCGCCGGGGGTATTGAGTGGCTACACCTTC; CDR3 protein: CASSPPPGVLSGYTF; D gene: .; J gene: TRBJ1-2; clone size: .; V gene: TRBV6-1
CDR3 DNA: TGTGCCAGTAGTATAGACAGCCAAGAGACCCAGTACTTC; CDR3 protein: CASSIDSQETQYF; D gene: .; J gene: TRBJ2-5; clone size: .; V gene: TRBV19
CDR3 DNA: TGTGCCAGCAGCCTGGCGGGAGGTGGGGCAGATACGCAGTATTTT; CDR3 protein: CASSLAGGGADTQYF; D gene: TRBD2; J gene: TRBJ2-3; clone size: .; V gene: TRBV7-2
CDR3 DNA: TGCGCCAGCAGCTTGGAGGGCCTATATAATTCACCCCTCCACTTT; CDR3 protein: CASSLEGLYNSPLHF; D gene: .; J gene: TRBJ1-6; clone size: .; V gene: TRBV5-1
CDR3 DNA: TGCAGTGCTCCTTCGGACGGAAATAGCAATCAGCCCCAGCATTTT; CDR3 protein: CSAPSDGNSNQPQHF; D gene: .; J gene: TRBJ1-5; clone size: .; V gene: TRBV20-1
CDR3 DNA: TGTGCCAGCAGCCAAGATCGCGGGTACCTTTCCGATACGCAGTATTTT; CDR3 protein: CASSQDRGYLSDTQYF; D gene: .; J gene: TRBJ2-3; clone size: .; V gene: TRBV4-2
CDR3 DNA: TGTGCCAGCAGTGAAGCCGGCCGTCCCGAGGAGACCCAGTACTTC; CDR3 protein: CASSEAGRPEETQYF; D gene: .; J gene: TRBJ2-5; clone size: .; V gene: TRBV2
CDR3 DNA: TGTGCCATACGGGGTGGGACTAGCAGGCCAGATACGCAGTATTTT; CDR3 protein: CAIRGGTSRPDTQYF; D gene: TRBD2; J gene: TRBJ2-3; clone size: .; V gene: TRBV10-3
CDR3 DNA: TGTGCCAGCAGTACCGGGGGAGCAACTGAAGCTTTCTTT; CDR3 protein: CASSTGGATEAFF; D gene: .; J gene: TRBJ1-1; clone size: few; V gene: TRBV2
CDR3 DNA: TGCAGTGCTACCAGACTGGAAAACAATCAGCCCCAGCATTTT; CDR3 protein: CSATRLENNQPQHF; D gene: .; J gene: TRBJ1-5; clone size: few; V gene: TRBV20-1
CDR3 DNA: TGTGCCAGCAGGGGCGGCGGGGTACGCCAAGAGACCCAGTACTTC; CDR3 protein: CASRGGGVRQETQYF; D gene: .; J gene: TRBJ2-5; clone size: .; V gene: TRBV7-8